Presented here are 20 T cell receptor beta chains from one specimen sequenced in a study of CD8 T cells in ankylosing spondylitis. TCRdb itself ran the 5' RACE reads through MiXCR, one entry per CDR3 protein. The data show approximately 190,000 distinct CDR3 sequences, with around 13% seen just once and 11% held by the top ten. Sequencing was performed on blood, either unsorted or a sorted T cell fraction (not recorded which). Source of these receptors: a female donor with ankylosing spondylitis or in good health (not recorded which).

This clonotype has at least ten counts. The chain joins TRBV20-1 to TRBJ2-4, with 10 bases that match TRBD1. The CDR3 spans 14 residues. With 5 bases clipped from V and 6 bases from J, the junction kept 7 bases outside the gene matches. CDR1 DFQATT and CDR2 SNEGSKA come from the germline V gene (reference sequence). The CDR3 loop is CSAGGQGTTNIQYF. Written as DNA, the CDR3 is TGCAGTGCTGGGGGACAGGGGACCACAAACATTCAGTACTTC.

In its sample, this clonotype was seen a few times. This rearrangement joins TRBV5-6 to TRBJ2-1; tentatively, D is TRBD2 (5 bases). The CDR3 extends over 15 amino acids. The V gene lost 3 bases and the J gene lost 0 bases, with 10 bases spanning the gap. Germline V CDR1 and CDR2: SGHDT, YYEEEE. The chain's CDR3 is CASSSTTNSYNEQFF. DNA for the CDR3: TGTGCCAGCAGCTCGACTACCAACTCCTACAATGAGCAGTTCTTC.

This rearrangement joins TRBV2 to TRBJ2-1; 7 bases map to TRBD2. Germline CDR1 reads SNHLY; CDR2 reads FYNNEI. The J segment lost 7 bases and the V segment lost 7 bases, leaving 19 bases of the junction unmatched. This CDR3 has 17 residues. The CDR3 bases are TGTGCCAGCATAGAGGTTGGCCCTCGACCCGGGGGGAATGAGCAGTTCTTC. Protein: CASIEVGPRPGGNEQFF.

This clonotype has ten or more counts. An end of the junction differs from the germline gene, which may be a read error. The chain carries TRBV11-2 and TRBJ2-1, with 7 bases identical to TRBD1. The CDR3 contains 16 residues. The germline CDR1 and CDR2 sequences are SGHAT and FQNNGV. CDR3 DNA sequence: TGTGCCAGCAACTTAGGGGGCAGAAGCTCCTACAATGAGCAGTTCTTC. Translating gives CASNLGGRSSYNEQFF.

This clonotype was seen a handful of times. This chain connects TRBV20-1 to TRBJ2-1; D uncertain. The CDR3 has 12 residues. The V and J ends lost 0 bases and 8 bases respectively, with 8 bases between them. In germline, CDR1 is DFQATT, CDR2 SNEGSKA (reference sequence). The CDR3 DNA is TGCAGTGCTAGAGAGGACGGCTATGAGCAGTTCTTC. This encodes CSAREDGYEQFF.

This clonotype was recorded at least ten times. V and J are TRBV12-3 or TRBV12-4 and TRBJ1-1; D is ambiguous. The V gene lost 7 bases and the J gene lost 4 bases, with 13 bases spanning the gap. There are 13 residues in the CDR3. Here the CDR3 reads CASILSDGTEAFF. CDR3 DNA sequence: TGTGCCAGCATCCTCTCGGACGGCACTGAAGCTTTCTTT.

This clonotype came up many times. V usage is TRBV12-3 or TRBV12-4 and J usage is TRBJ1-1; D is uncertain. Trimming pared 2 bases from V and 11 bases from J, leaving 9 bases between. CDR3 length: 11 residues. DNA of the CDR3: TGTGCCAGCAGTTTAATGGACTCCGCTTTCTTT. Translated, it gives CASSLMDSAFF.

The genes are TRBV12-3 or TRBV12-4 and TRBJ1-6, with D perhaps TRBD1 (6 bases). V was pared by 6 bases and J by 6 bases, with 12 bases between. CDR3 length: 14 residues. The CDR3 loop is CASSIPGANSPLHF. For the CDR3, the DNA is TGTGCCAGCAGCATCCCAGGGGCTAATTCACCCCTCCACTTT.

This clonotype showed up many times. The rearrangement links TRBV5-1 to TRBJ1-2, with 7 positions matching TRBD1. V was pared by 4 bases and J by 1 base, with 4 bases of the junction left unmatched. CDR1 and CDR2 from the germline V gene are SGHRS and YFSETQ. CDR3 length: 14 amino acids. The CDR3 protein is CASSPAGGNYGYTF. The CDR3 nucleotides are TGCGCCAGCAGCCCCGCAGGGGGTAACTATGGCTACACCTTC.

This clonotype was recorded many times. The chain has TRBV5-1 and TRBJ1-5, with D unresolved. Deletions cut 3 bases from V and 7 bases from J, with 14 bases between. CDR3 length: 14 residues. Germline CDR1 reads SGHRS; CDR2 reads YFSETQ. The CDR3: CASSYGGLGQPQHF. The DNA of the CDR3 is TGCGCCAGCAGCTACGGAGGGCTCGGGCAGCCCCAGCATTTT.

This clonotype was recorded at least ten times. The chain is built from TRBV9 and TRBJ1-2, with D unclear. The CDR3 runs 15 residues. Germline V CDR1 and CDR2: SGDLS, YYNGEE. Deletions cut 2 bases from V and 4 bases from J, with 15 bases between. CDR3 loop: CASSVNSGGLYGYTF. Here the CDR3 DNA reads TGTGCCAGCAGCGTCAACTCGGGCGGCCTCTATGGCTACACCTTC.

This clonotype was observed a few times. The chain couples TRBV3-1 to TRBJ1-1; D unclear. The length of the CDR3 is 15 residues. V lost 2 bases, J lost 5 bases, and 15 bases lay in between. The germline gives CDR1 LGHDT, CDR2 YNNKEL (reference sequence). The DNA of the CDR3 is TGTGCCAGCAGCCAACTTCTGGGCGCGGGGACTGAAGCTTTCTTT. This gives the protein CASSQLLGAGTEAFF.

This clonotype was observed a handful of times. The chain uses TRBV29-1 and TRBJ2-6; no clear D. The length of the CDR3 is 13 residues. The V and J ends lost 6 bases and 4 bases respectively, with 10 bases between them. CDR1 and CDR2 from the germline V gene are SQVTM and ANQGSEA. CDR3 loop: CSVTLPGANVLTF. The CDR3 nucleotides are TGCAGCGTGACACTTCCAGGGGCCAACGTCCTGACTTTC.

Ten or more counts support this clonotype. The V call is TRBV12-3 or TRBV12-4, the J call TRBJ1-1; D might be TRBD1 (5 bases). CDR3 length: 12 residues. Between the trimmed V and J ends, which lost 8 bases and 4 bases, there was a span of 11 bases. The CDR3 sequence is CASGAGGTEAFF. The CDR3 bases are TGTGCCAGCGGAGCCGGGGGCACTGAAGCTTTCTTT.

As regards this clonotype: With a much larger clone just one base away, this may be a read error. The rearrangement uses TRBV27 and TRBJ1-1; 10 nucleotides line up with TRBD1. Germline CDR1 MNHEY, CDR2 SMNVEV (reference sequence). CDR3 length equals 14 residues. The CDR3 region has the DNA TGTGCCACCAGTGCCGACAGGGGGCAGGGTGAAGCTTTCTTT. Protein product: CATSADRGQGEAFF.

This clonotype was counted many times. The rearrangement links TRBV12-3 or TRBV12-4 to TRBJ1-5; D is ambiguous. This CDR3 has 15 residues. Trimming took off 6 bases at V and 0 bases at J, with 12 bases between the two ends. The CDR3 is CASRISGPSNQPQHF. CDR3 bases: TGTGCCAGCAGAATCTCAGGACCTAGCAATCAGCCCCAGCATTTT.

Here the CDR3 reads CASSVRDTQYF. In DNA, the CDR3 is TGTGCCAGCAGCGTAAGGGATACGCAGTATTTT. The rearrangement uses TRBV7-2 and TRBJ2-3; D unclear. CDR1 is SGHTA and CDR2 is FQGNSA in the germline V gene. Trimming removed 5 bases from V and 6 bases from J, with 6 bases in between. This CDR3 comprises 11 residues.

For the CDR3, the DNA is TGTGCCAGCAGTTCTGAAGGGGCAGGGCAGCCCCAGCATTTT. Its translation is CASSSEGAGQPQHF. The rearrangement links TRBV6-5 to TRBJ1-5; tentatively, D is TRBD1 (5 bases). V was shortened by 4 bases and J by 7 bases, with 14 bases between the two germline ends. This CDR3 has 14 amino acids. Germline V gene sequence: CDR1 MNHEY, CDR2 SVGAGI.

About this clonotype: One base away lies a much larger clone, so this may be a sequencing read error. V and J are TRBV11-2 and TRBJ2-7; the match to TRBD2 covers 9 bases. In germline, CDR1 is SGHAT, CDR2 FQNNGV. This CDR3 has 15 residues. In nucleotides, the CDR3 is TGTGTCAGCAGCTTAATAGGCGGGAGGGTTCTCGAGCAGTACTTC. Its protein product is CVSSLIGGRVLEQYF.

The J gene is TRBJ1-1, the V gene TRBV10-3; D is unclear. The CDR3 loop spans 12 amino acids. The V end was cut by 4 bases, the J end by 10 bases, with 13 bases between. In germline, CDR1 is ENHRY, CDR2 SYGVKD. The DNA of the CDR3 is TGTGCCATCAGTGGTGGTGTGAGGGTAGCTTTCTTT. This translates into CAISGGVRVAFF.